These T cell receptor beta chains were read from a single sample in a study of cytomegalovirus exposure and HLA in healthy donors. Here immunoSEQ multiplex PCR was the method, and the copy in TCRdb shows in-frame clones only, minus some. The data contain 250,000 to 350,000 clones, 70% to 90% of them singletons. Sequenced sample: PBMCs. These receptors were obtained from a man aged 35-49 years in good health and CMV-seropositive. Both conserved end residues are part of each CDR3. Fields, in order: J gene, V gene, D gene, clone size, CDR3 protein, CDR3 DNA. D genes are given only for firm matches. Clone size is not always given. Where it is, it says once, few, many or a class for expanded clones.

j_call: TRBJ2-7; v_call: TRBV2; d_call: NA; clone_size: NA; cdr3_aa: CASSGQGGRLDEQYF; cdr3_nt: TGTGCCAGCAGTGGACAGGGAGGTCGACTTGACGAGCAGTACTTC
j_call: TRBJ1-5; v_call: TRBV11-2; d_call: NA; clone_size: once; cdr3_aa: CASSLGGASQPQHF; cdr3_nt: TGTGCCAGCAGCTTAGGCGGGGCGAGTCAGCCCCAGCATTTT
j_call: TRBJ2-7; v_call: TRBV19; d_call: TRBD2; clone_size: NA; cdr3_aa: CASSGLAGGPGEQYF; cdr3_nt: TGTGCCAGTAGTGGATTAGCGGGAGGGCCGGGTGAGCAGTACTTC
j_call: TRBJ2-1; v_call: TRBV10-3; d_call: TRBD2; clone_size: NA; cdr3_aa: CAISEDAIGTSGSSYNEQFF; cdr3_nt: TGTGCCATCAGTGAGGATGCTATTGGGACTAGCGGGAGCTCCTACAATGAGCAGTTCTTC
j_call: TRBJ2-7; v_call: TRBV11-2; d_call: TRBD1; clone_size: NA; cdr3_aa: CASSGTGEQYF; cdr3_nt: TGTGCCAGCAGCGGGACAGGCGAGCAGTACTTC
j_call: TRBJ2-7; v_call: TRBV28; d_call: TRBD2; clone_size: NA; cdr3_aa: CASKPSGDSYEQYF; cdr3_nt: TGTGCCAGCAAGCCCAGCGGGGACTCCTACGAGCAGTACTTC
j_call: TRBJ1-3; v_call: TRBV6-6; d_call: TRBD1; clone_size: NA; cdr3_aa: CASSSGGSGNTIYF; cdr3_nt: TGTGCCAGCAGTTCAGGGGGCTCTGGAAACACCATATATTTT
j_call: TRBJ2-3; v_call: TRBV2; d_call: NA; clone_size: few; cdr3_aa: CASLRDSTDTQYF; cdr3_nt: TGTGCCAGCCTGCGGGACAGCACAGATACGCAGTATTTT
j_call: TRBJ2-2; v_call: TRBV4-2; d_call: TRBD1; clone_size: NA; cdr3_aa: CASSLGTGLNTGELFF; cdr3_nt: TGTGCCAGCAGCCTGGGGACAGGGCTGAACACCGGGGAGCTGTTTTTT
j_call: TRBJ2-5; v_call: TRBV18; d_call: NA; clone_size: NA; cdr3_aa: CASSLGSQETQYF; cdr3_nt: TGTGCCAGCTCCTTGGGGAGCCAAGAGACCCAGTACTTC
j_call: TRBJ1-1; v_call: TRBV27; d_call: NA; clone_size: NA; cdr3_aa: CASSPSVNTEAFF; cdr3_nt: TGTGCCAGCAGTCCCAGCGTTAACACTGAAGCTTTCTTT
j_call: TRBJ2-1; v_call: TRBV27; d_call: TRBD2; clone_size: once; cdr3_aa: CASSPVGVAGVNNEQFF; cdr3_nt: TGTGCCAGCAGTCCCGTCGGGGTAGCGGGAGTCAACAATGAGCAGTTCTTC
j_call: TRBJ2-7; v_call: TRBV18; d_call: TRBD1; clone_size: NA; cdr3_aa: CASSEQGREQYF; cdr3_nt: TGTGCCAGCTCAGAACAGGGGCGCGAGCAGTACTTC
j_call: TRBJ2-1; v_call: TRBV5-1; d_call: TRBD2; clone_size: NA; cdr3_aa: CASSPGGGSYNEQFF; cdr3_nt: TGCGCCAGCAGCCCCGGCGGGGGGTCCTACAATGAGCAGTTCTTC
j_call: TRBJ2-3; v_call: TRBV2; d_call: NA; clone_size: NA; cdr3_aa: CASRTGVGDTQYF; cdr3_nt: TGTGCCAGCAGGACGGGGGTCGGCGATACGCAGTATTTT
j_call: TRBJ2-7; v_call: TRBV19; d_call: TRBD1; clone_size: NA; cdr3_aa: CASSVTGVGTYEQYF; cdr3_nt: TGTGCCAGTAGCGTAACAGGGGTGGGGACCTACGAGCAGTACTTC
j_call: TRBJ2-7; v_call: TRBV9; d_call: TRBD1; clone_size: NA; cdr3_aa: CASSIGQGFYEQYF; cdr3_nt: TGTGCCAGCAGCATCGGACAGGGATTCTACGAGCAGTACTTC
j_call: TRBJ1-6; v_call: TRBV5-1; d_call: NA; clone_size: once; cdr3_aa: CASSPADSFSPLHF; cdr3_nt: TGCGCCAGCAGCCCGGCTGACAGTTTCTCACCCCTCCACTTT
j_call: TRBJ1-1; v_call: TRBV29-1; d_call: TRBD1; clone_size: NA; cdr3_aa: CRTGQGTEAFF; cdr3_nt: TGCAGGACGGGACAGGGGACTGAAGCTTTCTTT
j_call: TRBJ1-3; v_call: TRBV10-1; d_call: NA; clone_size: NA; cdr3_aa: CASSEGRSGNTIYF; cdr3_nt: TGCGCCAGCAGTGAGGGCAGGTCTGGAAACACCATATATTTT
j_call: TRBJ2-7; v_call: TRBV7-9; d_call: TRBD1; clone_size: NA; cdr3_aa: CASSDWTGLNATTYEQYF; cdr3_nt: TGTGCCAGCAGCGATTGGACAGGCCTTAACGCGACTACTTACGAGCAGTACTTC
j_call: TRBJ2-1; v_call: TRBV28; d_call: TRBD2; clone_size: NA; cdr3_aa: CASSSLDGGGYNEQFF; cdr3_nt: TGTGCCAGCAGTTCCCTTGACGGGGGGGGCTACAATGAGCAGTTCTTC
j_call: TRBJ2-1; v_call: TRBV29-1; d_call: TRBD2; clone_size: NA; cdr3_aa: CSVTSPYSNEQFF; cdr3_nt: TGCAGCGTGACTAGCCCCTACTCAAATGAGCAGTTCTTC
j_call: TRBJ2-7; v_call: TRBV6-5; d_call: NA; clone_size: NA; cdr3_aa: CASSYSGGSEQYF; cdr3_nt: TGTGCCAGCAGTTACTCGGGGGGATCCGAGCAGTACTTC
j_call: TRBJ2-4; v_call: TRBV28; d_call: TRBD2; clone_size: NA; cdr3_aa: CASSLPGLAGNIQYF; cdr3_nt: TGTGCCAGCAGTCTCCCGGGACTAGCGGGAAACATTCAGTACTTC
j_call: TRBJ1-3; v_call: TRBV30; d_call: NA; clone_size: NA; cdr3_aa: CAWSPRVTGNTIYF; cdr3_nt: TGTGCCTGGAGTCCCAGGGTGACAGGAAACACCATATATTTT